This T cell receptor beta chain was identified in a study of cytomegalovirus exposure and HLA in healthy donors. Germline CDR1 reads LNHDA; CDR2 reads SQIVND (reference sequence). Trimming cost V 4 bases and J 2 bases, with 10 bases left between them. The CDR3 sequence is 14 residues long. Concerning this clone: The antigen is unknown.

Researchers ran the PCR with 60 Vbeta and 13 Jbeta primers. Sequencing was performed with immunoSEQ multiplex PCR; in TCRdb, only in-frame clones are kept and a portion is missing. The table includes 150,000 to 200,000 clones, 84% detected once. Findings and caveats of the study: TCR beta chains associated with HLA were, in a later analysis, more clonally expanded than equally common others.

Sequencing input: PBMCs. The clonotype comes from a boy aged 5 to 17 in good health and CMV-seronegative. V is TRBV19 and J is TRBJ2-3; maybe TRBD2 (5 bases). The CDR3 DNA follows: TGTGCCAGTAGTAGGCGGGCCGACACAGATACGCAGTATTTT. Translating gives CASSRRADTDTQYF.